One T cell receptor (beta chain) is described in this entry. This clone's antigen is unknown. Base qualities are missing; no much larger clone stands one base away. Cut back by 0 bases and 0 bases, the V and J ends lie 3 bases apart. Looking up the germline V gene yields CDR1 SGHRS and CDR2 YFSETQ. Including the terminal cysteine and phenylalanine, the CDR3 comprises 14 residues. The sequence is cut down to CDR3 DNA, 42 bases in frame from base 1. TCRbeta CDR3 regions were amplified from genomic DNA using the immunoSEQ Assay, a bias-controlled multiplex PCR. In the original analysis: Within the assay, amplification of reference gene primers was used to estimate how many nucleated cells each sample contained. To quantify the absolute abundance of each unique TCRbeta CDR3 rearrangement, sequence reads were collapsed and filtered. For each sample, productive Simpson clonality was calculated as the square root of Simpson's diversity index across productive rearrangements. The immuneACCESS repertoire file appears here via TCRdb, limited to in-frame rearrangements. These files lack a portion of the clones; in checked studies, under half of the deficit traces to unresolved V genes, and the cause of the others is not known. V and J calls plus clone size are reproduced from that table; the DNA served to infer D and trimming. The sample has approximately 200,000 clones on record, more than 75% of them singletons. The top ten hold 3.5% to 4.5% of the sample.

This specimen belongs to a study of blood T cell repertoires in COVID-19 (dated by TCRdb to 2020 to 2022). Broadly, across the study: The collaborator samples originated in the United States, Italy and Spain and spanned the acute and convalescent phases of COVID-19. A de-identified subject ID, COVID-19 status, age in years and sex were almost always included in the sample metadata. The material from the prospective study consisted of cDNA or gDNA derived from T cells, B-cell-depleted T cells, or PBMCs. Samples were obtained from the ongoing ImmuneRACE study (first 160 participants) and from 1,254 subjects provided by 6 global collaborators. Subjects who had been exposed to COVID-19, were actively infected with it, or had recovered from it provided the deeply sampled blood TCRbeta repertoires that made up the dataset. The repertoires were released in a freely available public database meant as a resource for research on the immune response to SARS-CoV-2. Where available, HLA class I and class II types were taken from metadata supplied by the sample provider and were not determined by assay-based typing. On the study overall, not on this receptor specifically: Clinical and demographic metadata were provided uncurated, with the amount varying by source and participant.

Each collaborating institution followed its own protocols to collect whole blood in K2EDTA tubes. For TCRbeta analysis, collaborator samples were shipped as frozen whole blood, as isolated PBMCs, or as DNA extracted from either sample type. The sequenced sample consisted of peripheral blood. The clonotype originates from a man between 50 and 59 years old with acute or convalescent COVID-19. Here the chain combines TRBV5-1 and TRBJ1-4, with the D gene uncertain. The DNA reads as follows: TGCGCCAGCAGCTTGGGCGCAACTAATGAAAAACTGTTTTTT. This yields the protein CASSLGATNEKLFF. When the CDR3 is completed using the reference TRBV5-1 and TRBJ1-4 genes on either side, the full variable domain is KAGVTQTPRYLIKTRGQQVTLSCSPISGHRSVSWYQQTPGQGLQFLFEYFSETQRNKGNFPGRFSGRQFSNSRSEMNVSTLELGDSALYLCASSLGATNEKLFFGSGTQLSVL.